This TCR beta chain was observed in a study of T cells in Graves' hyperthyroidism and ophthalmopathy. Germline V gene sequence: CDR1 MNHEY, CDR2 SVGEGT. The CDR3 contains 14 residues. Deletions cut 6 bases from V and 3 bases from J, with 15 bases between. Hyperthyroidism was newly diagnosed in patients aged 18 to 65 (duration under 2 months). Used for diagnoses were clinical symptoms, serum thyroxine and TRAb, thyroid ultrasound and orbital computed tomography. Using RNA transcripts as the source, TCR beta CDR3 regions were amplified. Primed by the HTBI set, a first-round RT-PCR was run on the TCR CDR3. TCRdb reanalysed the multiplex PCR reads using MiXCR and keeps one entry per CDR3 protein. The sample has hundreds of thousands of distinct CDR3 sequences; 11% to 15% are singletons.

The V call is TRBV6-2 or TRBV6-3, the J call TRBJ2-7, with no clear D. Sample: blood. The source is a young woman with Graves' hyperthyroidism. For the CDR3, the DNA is TGTGCCAGCAGCTACCTCGGTGACGGCTACGAGCAGTACTTC. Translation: CASSYLGDGYEQYF.